This T cell receptor (beta chain) was observed in a study of cytotoxic CD8 clonotypes in ibrutinib-treated CLL. Turning to the study itself: By median roughly 74 months, approximately 12 had progressed and about 15 stayed remitted; responses had been 2 complete and 25 or so partial.

Study results and caveats: Timing of sampling differed between sustained-remission and progressing patients.

On this clone itself: Its antigen is as yet unknown.

Trimming left V 1 base short and J 7 bases short, with 11 bases between. The CDR3 totals 14 residues. The germline V gene has CDR1 SGHAT and CDR2 FQNNGV. Assay used: immunoSEQ multiplex PCR; TCRdb lists only in-frame clones, some missing. The data contain some 120,000 clones, around 84% of them singletons. Cryopreserved PBMCs were the source of around 1.8 micrograms of genomic DNA, which went to TCR beta libraries. The V gene is TRBV11-2, the J gene TRBJ2-1, with D possibly matching TRBD2 (6 bases). The sequence came from a human donor with chronic lymphocytic leukemia. Sequencing used PBMCs, obtained after 24 months of ibrutinib treatment. The DNA for the CDR3 is TGTGCCAGCAGCTTAGCCGGGGGATCGAATGAGCAGTTCTTC. Its translation: CASSLAGGSNEQFF.